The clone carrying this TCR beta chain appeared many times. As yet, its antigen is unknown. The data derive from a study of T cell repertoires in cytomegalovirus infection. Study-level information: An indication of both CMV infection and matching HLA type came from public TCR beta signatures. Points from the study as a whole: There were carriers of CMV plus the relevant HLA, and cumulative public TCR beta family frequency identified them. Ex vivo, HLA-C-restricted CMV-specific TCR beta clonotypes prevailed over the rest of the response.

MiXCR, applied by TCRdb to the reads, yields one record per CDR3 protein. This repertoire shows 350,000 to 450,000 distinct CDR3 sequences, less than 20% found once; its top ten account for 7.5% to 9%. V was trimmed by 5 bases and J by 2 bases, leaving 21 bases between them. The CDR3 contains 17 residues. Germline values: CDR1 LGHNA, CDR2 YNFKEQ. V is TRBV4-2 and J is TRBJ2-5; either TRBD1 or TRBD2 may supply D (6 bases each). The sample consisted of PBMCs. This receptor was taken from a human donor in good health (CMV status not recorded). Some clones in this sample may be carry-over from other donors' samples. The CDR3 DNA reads TGTGCCAGCAGCTACGTCTTGAGGGGGGCGTCACAAGAGACCCAGTACTTC. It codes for CASSYVLRGASQETQYF.